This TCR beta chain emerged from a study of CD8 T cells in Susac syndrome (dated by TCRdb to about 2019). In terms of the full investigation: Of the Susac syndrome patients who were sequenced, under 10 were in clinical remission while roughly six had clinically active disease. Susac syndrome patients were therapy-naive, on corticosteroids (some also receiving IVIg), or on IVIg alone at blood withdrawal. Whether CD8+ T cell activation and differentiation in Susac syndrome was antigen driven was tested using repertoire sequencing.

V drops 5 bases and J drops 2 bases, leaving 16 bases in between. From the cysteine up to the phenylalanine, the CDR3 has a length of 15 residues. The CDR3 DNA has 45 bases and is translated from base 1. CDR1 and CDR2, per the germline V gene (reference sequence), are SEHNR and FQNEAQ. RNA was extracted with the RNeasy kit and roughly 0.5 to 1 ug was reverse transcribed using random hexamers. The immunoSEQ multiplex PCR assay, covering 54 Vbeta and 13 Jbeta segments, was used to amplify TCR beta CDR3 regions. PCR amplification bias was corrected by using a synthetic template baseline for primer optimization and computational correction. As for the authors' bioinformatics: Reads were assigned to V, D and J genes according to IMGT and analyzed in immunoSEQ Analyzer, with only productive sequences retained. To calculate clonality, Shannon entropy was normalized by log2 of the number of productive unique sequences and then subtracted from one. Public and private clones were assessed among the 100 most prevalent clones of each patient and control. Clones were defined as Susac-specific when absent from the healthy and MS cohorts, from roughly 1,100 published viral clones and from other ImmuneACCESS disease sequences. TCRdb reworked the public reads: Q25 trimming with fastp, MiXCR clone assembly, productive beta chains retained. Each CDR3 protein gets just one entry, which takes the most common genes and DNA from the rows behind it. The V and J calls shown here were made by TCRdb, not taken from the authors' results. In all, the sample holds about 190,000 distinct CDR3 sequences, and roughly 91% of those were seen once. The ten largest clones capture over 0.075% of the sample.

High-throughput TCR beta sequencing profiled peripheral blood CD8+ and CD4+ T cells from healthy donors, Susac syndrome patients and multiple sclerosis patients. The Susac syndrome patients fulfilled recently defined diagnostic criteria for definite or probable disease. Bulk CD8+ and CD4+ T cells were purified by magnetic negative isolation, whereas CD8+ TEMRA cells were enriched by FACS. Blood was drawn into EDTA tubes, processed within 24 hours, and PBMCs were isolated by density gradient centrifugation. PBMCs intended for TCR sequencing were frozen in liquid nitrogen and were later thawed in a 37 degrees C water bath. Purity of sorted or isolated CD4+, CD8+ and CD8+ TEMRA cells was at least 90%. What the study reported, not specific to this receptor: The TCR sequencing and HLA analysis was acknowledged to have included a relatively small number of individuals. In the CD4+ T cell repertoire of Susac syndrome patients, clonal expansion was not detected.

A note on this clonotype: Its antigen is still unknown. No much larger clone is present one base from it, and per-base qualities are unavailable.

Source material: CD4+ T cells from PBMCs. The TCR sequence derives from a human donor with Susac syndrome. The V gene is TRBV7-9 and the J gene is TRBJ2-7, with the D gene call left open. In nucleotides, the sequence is TGTGCCAGCAGCCCCGGTGGGCAGCGCACCTACGAGCAGTACTTC. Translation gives CASSPGGQRTYEQYF. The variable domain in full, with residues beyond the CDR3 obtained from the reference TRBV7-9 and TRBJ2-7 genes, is DTGVSQNPRHKITKRGQNVTFRCDPISEHNRLYWYRQTLGQGPEFLTYFQNEAQLEKSRLLSDRFSAERPKGSFSTLEIQRTEQGDSAMYLCASSPGGQRTYEQYFGPGTRLTVT.